This TCR beta chain was observed in a study of blood T cell repertoires in COVID-19. Study summary: The study drew acute and convalescent COVID-19 samples from the United States, Italy and Spain. Sample material is recorded as cDNA or gDNA derived from T cells, B-cell-depleted T cells, or PBMCs.

Enrollment of patients from Seattle took place during active infection, with longitudinal follow-up. Source study methods: Reference gene primer amplification gave estimated nucleated cell counts. TCRdb's copy holds only in-frame clones and misses some; the assay was immunoSEQ multiplex PCR. V, J and clone size derive from that table, while D and trimming were established from the DNA sequence. The table records approximately 200,000 clones, over 80% of them present only once. The CDR3 sequence is 13 residues long. The germline gives CDR1 SGHDT, CDR2 YYEEEE. V was clipped by 4 bases and J by 3 bases, with 8 bases between them.

The clonotype was recovered from a man younger than 40 with COVID-19, enrolled during active disease. Source material: peripheral blood. This chain joins TRBV5-6 and TRBJ1-5; D not resolved. Here the CDR3 reads CASSLRVNQPQHF. For the CDR3, the DNA is TGTGCCAGCAGCCTCCGGGTCAATCAGCCCCAGCATTTT.